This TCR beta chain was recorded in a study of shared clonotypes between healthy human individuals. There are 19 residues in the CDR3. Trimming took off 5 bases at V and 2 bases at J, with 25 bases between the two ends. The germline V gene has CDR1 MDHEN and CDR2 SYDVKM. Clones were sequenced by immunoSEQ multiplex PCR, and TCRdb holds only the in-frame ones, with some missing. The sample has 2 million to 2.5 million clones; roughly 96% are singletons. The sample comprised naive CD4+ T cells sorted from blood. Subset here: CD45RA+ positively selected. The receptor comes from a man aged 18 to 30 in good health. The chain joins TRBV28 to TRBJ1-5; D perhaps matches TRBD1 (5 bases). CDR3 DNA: TGTGCCAGCAGTCCCATAGGCAGGGTTGAAGGATATGGCAATCAGCCCCAGCATTTT. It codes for CASSPIGRVEGYGNQPQHF.